Listed here are 20 T cell receptor beta chains from one sample, sequenced in a study of blood T cell repertoires in COVID-19. Only in-frame clones appear in the TCRdb table, and some are missing; sequencing was by immunoSEQ multiplex PCR. The sample yields about 200,000 clones, over 70% seen once. Sequencing input: peripheral blood. These receptors were taken from a woman older than 75 with acute or convalescent COVID-19.

V and J are TRBV4-2 and TRBJ2-3, with 10 bases aligning to TRBD2. V dropped 3 bases and J dropped 3; count of bases not matched to a gene: 9. CDR3 length: 17 amino acids. The germline CDR1 and CDR2 sequences are LGHNA and YNFKEQ. This CDR3 reads CASSHDSGGTPTDTQYF. CDR3 nucleotides: TGTGCCAGCAGCCATGATAGCGGGGGGACACCGACAGATACGCAGTATTTT.

The rearrangement links TRBV6-2 or TRBV6-3 to TRBJ1-6; D not certain. The CDR3 runs to 17 residues. The V and J ends lost 5 bases and 6 bases respectively, with 20 bases between them. The germline CDR1 and CDR2 sequences are MNHEY and SVGEGT. CDR3 sequence: CASSPLHERSVNSPLHF. The DNA for the CDR3 is TGTGCCAGCAGTCCCCTCCACGAGAGATCTGTTAATTCACCCCTCCACTTT.

The chain uses TRBV2 and TRBJ2-4, with 8 bases that match TRBD1. After removal of 4 bases from V and 2 bases from J, the junction contained 13 bases not matched to a gene. The CDR3 loop spans 18 amino acids. Germline V gene sequence: CDR1 SNHLY, CDR2 FYNNEI. CDR3 DNA: TGTGCCAGCAGTGTCGACAGGGGTTTAATTGGGACCAAAAACATTCAGTACTTC. The encoded protein is CASSVDRGLIGTKNIQYF.

J is TRBJ2-1 and V is TRBV28; a possible D gene is TRBD1 (5 bases). The germline V gene has CDR1 MDHEN and CDR2 SYDVKM. V lost 5 bases and J lost 0, with 11 bases in between. CDR3 length: 15 amino acids. CDR3: CASSPDSLSYNEQFF. Here the CDR3 DNA reads TGTGCCAGCAGTCCCGACAGCCTCTCCTACAATGAGCAGTTCTTC.

The gene calls are TRBV6-2 or TRBV6-3 and TRBJ2-2, with D possibly being TRBD1 (5 bases). Germline V lookup: CDR1 MNHEY, CDR2 SVGEGT. Trimming left V 4 bases short and J 5 bases short, with 8 bases between. This CDR3 has 13 amino acids. CDR3 DNA sequence: TGTGCCAGCAGTTGGGGCGGTACCGGGGAGCTGTTTTTT. It yields the protein CASSWGGTGELFF.

The sample holds one count of this clone. This rearrangement joins TRBV4-1 to TRBJ1-2; maybe TRBD1 (5 bases). The CDR3 sequence is 14 residues long. The ends were cut back, 1 base at V and 8 bases at J, with 14 bases in the middle. Germline V CDR1 and CDR2: MGHRA, YSYEKL. The CDR3 reads CASSQGAGLGGYTF. The DNA of the CDR3 is TGCGCCAGCAGCCAAGGAGCAGGGCTGGGAGGCTACACCTTC.

The chain is built from TRBV2 and TRBJ1-2, with 7 bases matching TRBD1. The V and J ends lost 3 bases and 4 bases, in that order; junction bases with no gene match: 8. CDR3 length: 15 residues. Germline CDR1 is SNHLY and CDR2 is FYNNEI. CDR3: CASSDITGDFYGYTF. The DNA of the CDR3 is TGTGCCAGCAGTGATATCACAGGGGATTTCTATGGCTACACCTTC.

This chain joins TRBV6-5 and TRBJ2-1; 9 nucleotides match TRBD1. The length of the CDR3 is 14 residues. Trimming took 7 bases from V and 10 from J; bases not matched to a gene: 11. Germline V gene data show CDR1 as MNHEY and CDR2 as SVGAGI. CDR3 in DNA: TGTGCCAGCACTACGGACAGGGGAGGCTCCGAGCAGTTCTTC. This translates into CASTTDRGGSEQFF.

This chain uses TRBV6-5 with TRBJ2-4, with TRBD1 identical over 9 bases. The CDR3 is 16 amino acids. V shed 4 bases, J shed 5 bases, and the junction held 9 bases outside the gene matches. Germline assignment: CDR1 MNHEY and CDR2 SVGAGI. Here the CDR3 DNA reads TGTGCCAGCAGTTTGACAAATACAGGGGGCCAAAACATTCAGTACTTC. Amino acid sequence: CASSLTNTGGQNIQYF.

This clone is a singleton in its sample. The V and J genes are TRBV12-5 and TRBJ1-1; the D is unclear. The length of the CDR3 is 15 residues. Germline-derived CDR1 and CDR2 are LGHNT and FRNRAP. V gave up 0 bases and J gave up 4 bases, with 12 bases separating them. The CDR3 protein is CASGLVERGSTEAFF. The DNA for the CDR3 is TGTGCTAGTGGTTTGGTAGAACGGGGTAGCACTGAAGCTTTCTTT.

The chain uses TRBV2 and TRBJ1-4; 10 positions match TRBD1. The CDR3 extends over 15 amino acids. Per the germline V gene, CDR1 is SNHLY and CDR2 is FYNNEI. V lost 6 bases and J lost 3; bases outside the gene matches: 4. CDR3: CASRTDRGSNEKLFF. CDR3 sequence (DNA): TGTGCCAGCAGGACGGACAGGGGGTCTAATGAAAAACTGTTTTTT. Variable domain in full (rest from reference TRBV2 and TRBJ1-4): EPEVTQTPSHQVTQMGQEVILRCVPISNHLYFYWYRQILGQKVEFLVSFYNNEISEKSEIFDDQFSVERPDGSNFTLKIRSTKLEDSAMYFCASRTDRGSNEKLFFGSGTQLSVL.

Comment on this clone: One end of the junction varies from germline; a read error may be responsible. The chain links TRBV7-9 to TRBJ2-5; 10 bases are a match to TRBD2. Germline CDR1 SEHNR, CDR2 FQNEAQ (reference sequence). The CDR3 runs to 15 residues. The CDR3 loop is CASSVAAGGTETQYF. In DNA form, the CDR3 reads TGTGCCAGCAGCGTAGCAGCGGGGGGGACCGAGACCCAGTACTTC.

This clone was picked up a small number of times. The chain uses TRBV14 and TRBJ1-2; D remains unclear. V dropped 0 bases and J dropped 4 bases, with 12 bases sitting between them. The length of the CDR3 is 15 residues. The germline V gene has CDR1 SGHDN and CDR2 FVKESK. The CDR3 region is CASSQDRLSLYGYTF. The CDR3 coding sequence is TGTGCCAGCAGCCAAGATAGACTGTCCCTCTATGGCTACACCTTC.

The chain combines TRBV27 with TRBJ1-4, with TRBD1 matching 9 bases. Germline V gene sequence: CDR1 MNHEY, CDR2 SMNVEV (reference sequence). The CDR3 extends over 15 amino acids. Trimming at V came to 3 bases and at J to 3 bases, leaving 2 bases not matched to a gene. The CDR3 nucleotides read TGTGCCAGCAGTTTGGGACAGGGAGCTAATGAAAAACTGTTTTTT. Its protein product is CASSLGQGANEKLFF.

This rearrangement joins TRBV7-7 to TRBJ2-1, with 9 bases aligning to TRBD2. Trimming removed 4 bases from V and 2 bases from J; junction bases left unmatched: 6. There are 16 residues in the CDR3. Germline V gives CDR1 SSHAT, CDR2 FNYEAQ (reference sequence). CDR3 amino acids: CASSSLSGSTYNEQFF. The DNA of the CDR3 is TGTGCCAGCAGCTCCCTTAGCGGGAGCACCTACAATGAGCAGTTCTTC.

The rearrangement uses TRBV5-4 and TRBJ2-7; 10 nucleotides align to TRBD1. V lost 4 bases to trimming and J lost 3 bases; unmatched junction nucleotides: 16. Germline values: CDR1 SGHNT, CDR2 YYREEE (reference sequence). The CDR3 runs to 18 residues. The CDR3 region is CASSPHPQTGGSFYEQYF. As DNA, the CDR3 is TGTGCCAGCAGCCCACACCCACAGACAGGGGGCTCCTTCTACGAGCAGTACTTC.

The V gene is TRBV27, the J gene TRBJ2-7; D call uncertain. CDR3 length: 15 residues. The germline V gene has CDR1 MNHEY and CDR2 SMNVEV (reference sequence). Between the trimmed V and J ends, which lost 8 bases and 4 bases, there was a span of 21 bases. This chain's CDR3 is CASRMGPGPQYEQYF. CDR3 nucleotides: TGTGCCAGCCGAATGGGCCCTGGGCCCCAATACGAGCAGTACTTC.

CDR3 region: CAIRRTREGFSSPLHF. The CDR3, as DNA: TGTGCCATCAGACGGACTCGGGAGGGTTTTAGCTCACCCCTCCACTTT. This chain uses TRBV10-3 with TRBJ1-6; D is undetermined. Germline CDR1 reads ENHRY; CDR2 reads SYGVKD. This CDR3 is 16 amino acids long. Trimming took off 6 bases at V and 10 bases at J, with 22 bases between the two ends.

V and J are TRBV3-1 (or the pseudogene TRBV3-2) and TRBJ1-5; D is ambiguous. This CDR3 has 14 amino acids. Trimming removed 4 bases at V and 4 bases at J, with 11 bases between. CDR1 and CDR2 (germline): LGHDT, YNNKEL (reference sequence). The CDR3 nucleotides are TGTGCCAGCAGCCCGAGTTTGAGGAATCAGCCCCAGCATTTT. Amino acids: CASSPSLRNQPQHF.

The chain links TRBV6-6 to TRBJ2-1; tentatively, D is TRBD2 (5 bases). Trimming took 2 bases from V and 7 from J, leaving 18 bases between them. The germline CDR1 and CDR2 sequences are MNHNY and SVGAGI (reference sequence). This CDR3 has 16 amino acids. CDR3 sequence reads: CASSYGELVIWNEQFF. CDR3 DNA sequence: TGTGCCAGCAGTTACGGGGAGCTAGTTATTTGGAATGAGCAGTTCTTC.